The 20 T cell receptor beta chains reported below all come from one sample, sequenced in a study of T-cell reconstitution after alpha-beta-depleted transplantation in children. Using unique molecular identifiers, the investigators prepared the TCRbeta library. Each CDR3 protein is one row after TCRdb ran MiXCR on the PCR reads. The data show hundreds of thousands of distinct CDR3 sequences, roughly 16% seen once. This material consisted of PBMCs, mostly from graft donor cells, taken 360 days after TCRalphabeta/CD19-depleted stem cell transplant. These receptors all stem from a male patient aged 2 to 10 who had a stem cell transplant for acute lymphoblastic leukemia, so the T cells may come from the graft donor.

CDR3 amino acids: CASSLGTRGGNEQFF. The CDR3 DNA reads TGTGCCAGCAGTTTAGGGACTAGAGGGGGCAATGAGCAGTTCTTC. The gene calls are TRBV27 and TRBJ2-1; 8 bases fit TRBD2. Germline CDR1 reads MNHEY; CDR2 reads SMNVEV (reference sequence). This CDR3 has 15 residues. The V segment lost 2 bases and the J segment 6 bases; nucleotides outside the gene matches: 6.

The chain is built from TRBV30 and TRBJ2-3, with D perhaps being TRBD1 or TRBD2 (5 bases each). V was trimmed by 4 bases and J by 5 bases, leaving 13 bases between them. Per the germline V gene, CDR1 is GTSNPN and CDR2 is SVGIG (reference sequence). This CDR3 has 13 residues. CDR3 sequence: CAWNIGAKDTQYF. The CDR3 nucleotides are TGTGCCTGGAATATCGGGGCGAAAGATACGCAGTATTTT.

In DNA, the CDR3 is TGTGCCAGCAGTTTTGGAGGGTCGCCAGATACGCAGTATTTT. Translating it yields CASSFGGSPDTQYF. V gene TRBV28 combines with J gene TRBJ2-3, with D tentatively TRBD2 (6 bases). Trimming cost V 3 bases and J 4 bases, with 11 bases left between them. Germline V gene data show CDR1 as MDHEN and CDR2 as SYDVKM. The length of the CDR3 is 14 residues.

This clonotype was seen a handful of times. V gene TRBV7-9 combines with J gene TRBJ2-1; 8 bases agree with TRBD2. The trim removed 4 bases at V and 0 bases at J, leaving 5 bases unmatched. There are 16 residues in the CDR3. CDR1 is SEHNR and CDR2 is FQNEAQ in the germline V gene (reference sequence). CDR3 sequence reads: CASSSSGSDSYNEQFF. The CDR3 nucleotides are TGTGCCAGCAGCTCGAGCGGGAGCGACTCCTACAATGAGCAGTTCTTC.

This clonotype occurred a few times. This sequence joins TRBV4-1 and TRBJ2-1, with 7 bases identical to TRBD2. CDR1 and CDR2 (germline): MGHRA, YSYEKL. With 1 base clipped from V and 6 bases from J, the junction kept 12 bases outside the gene matches. The CDR3 runs to 17 residues. Here the CDR3 DNA reads TGCGCCAGCAGCCAAGGAAGAGCGGGACTAATCTTCAATGAGCAGTTCTTC. Its translation is CASSQGRAGLIFNEQFF.

This clonotype was seen a handful of times. The V call is TRBV28, the J call TRBJ1-6; 10 bases align to TRBD1. The J segment lost 7 bases and the V segment lost 8 bases, leaving 14 bases of the junction unmatched. This CDR3 contains 17 residues. Germline lookup yields CDR1 MDHEN and CDR2 SYDVKM. The CDR3 region has the DNA TGTGCCAGCCTGGACAGGGGGTCGCCATACAGGAATTCACCCCTCCACTTT. This sequence encodes CASLDRGSPYRNSPLHF. The variable domain in full, with the rest retrieved from reference TRBV28 and TRBJ1-6, is DVKVTQSSRYLVKRTGEKVFLECVQDMDHENMFWYRQDPGLGLRLIYFSYDVKMKEKGDIPEGYSVSREKKERFSLILESASTNQTSMYLCASLDRGSPYRNSPLHFGNGTRLTVT.

This clonotype was recorded a few times. The chain links TRBV4-1 to TRBJ2-5; TRBD2 aligns across 15 bases. V was clipped by 1 base and J by 5 bases; unmatched bases: 5. Germline values: CDR1 MGHRA, CDR2 YSYEKL. There are 17 residues in the CDR3. DNA of the CDR3: TGCGCCAGCAGCCAAGGGACTAGCGGGAGGGCCGATGAGACCCAGTACTTC. It codes for CASSQGTSGRADETQYF.

This clonotype was observed a handful of times. The chain carries TRBV20-1 and TRBJ1-5, with D possibly matching TRBD1 (6 bases). The CDR3 covers 16 residues. The V end lost 5 bases, the J end lost 3 bases, and 20 bases lay between the germline ends. The V gene's germline CDR1 is DFQATT and CDR2 SNEGSKA (reference sequence). The chain's CDR3 is CSALSTGNWVNQPQHF. The CDR3 DNA follows: TGCAGTGCTTTATCAACAGGGAACTGGGTCAATCAGCCCCAGCATTTT.

This clonotype occurred a few times. In DNA, the CDR3 is TGTGCCAGCAGTTACGTCACAGGGGGGGGCGATGAGCAGTTCTTC. This sequence encodes CASSYVTGGGDEQFF. The J gene is TRBJ2-1, the V gene TRBV6-2 or TRBV6-3, with D possibly being TRBD1 (8 bases). CDR1 is MNHEY and CDR2 is SVGEGT in the germline V gene. The CDR3 has 15 residues. V lost 2 bases and J 8 bases, leaving 16 bases between the germline ends.

This clonotype was counted only a few times. The chain is built from TRBV11-2 and TRBJ2-3; weak D call: TRBD2 (6 bases). CDR3 length equals 13 residues. In germline, CDR1 is SGHAT, CDR2 FQNNGV. The V end was cut by 6 bases, the J end by 2 bases, with 9 bases between. The CDR3 DNA reads as TGTGCCAGCAGGGGACTGACCACAGATACGCAGTATTTT. Translating it yields CASRGLTTDTQYF.

Only a few counts were recorded for this clonotype. The gene calls are TRBV2 and TRBJ1-5; unclear D gene. Germline V gives CDR1 SNHLY, CDR2 FYNNEI. CDR3 length: 15 amino acids. V lost 7 bases to trimming and J lost 4 bases, with 17 bases between them. The CDR3 bases are TGTGCCAGCAAGTTATTCAGCGGACCTAATCAGCCCCAGCATTTT. Its translation: CASKLFSGPNQPQHF.

The rearrangement uses TRBV6-2 or TRBV6-3 and TRBJ2-2; 8 bases are a match to TRBD1. The CDR3 is 20 residues long. The germline CDR1 and CDR2 sequences are MNHEY and SVGEGT. The V segment lost 5 bases and the J segment 1 base; nucleotides outside the gene matches: 18. In DNA, the CDR3 is TGTGCCAGCAGTCTCCTAGCCATTGTCGGGACAGGCCTGAACACCGGGGAGCTGTTTTTT. This codes for CASSLLAIVGTGLNTGELFF.

The V call is TRBV10-3, the J call TRBJ2-3; tentatively, D is TRBD2 (6 bases). The CDR3 is 14 amino acids. Germline V gene lookup returns CDR1 ENHRY and CDR2 SYGVKD. Trimming stripped 4 bases from V and 3 bases from J, with 11 bases between. The CDR3 here is CAISAGVRTDTQYF. DNA for the CDR3: TGTGCCATCAGTGCGGGGGTACGGACAGATACGCAGTATTTT.

This clonotype was detected only a few times. The chain joins TRBV28 to TRBJ2-2, with D perhaps matching TRBD1 (6 bases). V shed 8 bases and J shed 2 bases, with 12 bases lying between them. CDR3 size: 14 residues. From germline, CDR1 is MDHEN and CDR2 SYDVKM. CDR3 nucleotide sequence: TGTGCCAGCCACCGACAGGACAACACCGGGGAGCTGTTTTTT. This sequence encodes CASHRQDNTGELFF. The full variable domain, in which reference TRBV28 and TRBJ2-2 provide the parts outside the CDR3, is DVKVTQSSRYLVKRTGEKVFLECVQDMDHENMFWYRQDPGLGLRLIYFSYDVKMKEKGDIPEGYSVSREKKERFSLILESASTNQTSMYLCASHRQDNTGELFFGEGSRLTVL.

This clonotype was seen a few times. The rearrangement joins TRBV15 to TRBJ1-1, with TRBD1 as a possible D gene (6 bases). Trimming removed 1 base from V and 1 base from J, with 10 bases in between. In germline, CDR1 is LNHNV, CDR2 YYDKDF (reference sequence). The CDR3 is 15 residues long. CDR3 nucleotide sequence: TGTGCCACCAGCAGAGGTGACAGGCCGAACACTGAAGCTTTCTTT. This encodes CATSRGDRPNTEAFF.

The chain combines TRBV29-1 with TRBJ2-5, with no clear D. This CDR3 comprises 11 residues. Per germline, CDR1 SQVTM and CDR2 ANQGSEA. V lost 7 bases, J lost 5 bases, and 11 bases lay in between. CDR3 nucleotide sequence: TGCAGCGGATCAGGATCGGAGACCCAGTACTTC. Translated, it gives CSGSGSETQYF.

This chain connects TRBV7-9 to TRBJ2-3; tentatively, D is TRBD1 (6 bases). Germline assignment: CDR1 SEHNR and CDR2 FQNEAQ (reference sequence). Trimming stripped 5 bases from V and 9 bases from J, with 12 bases between. The CDR3 covers 12 residues. CDR3: CASSQGQQTQYF. In DNA form, the CDR3 reads TGTGCCAGCAGCCAGGGGCAGCAGACGCAGTATTTT. Filled out from reference TRBV7-9 and TRBJ2-3, the complete variable domain reads DTGVSQNPRHKITKRGQNVTFRCDPISEHNRLYWYRQTLGQGPEFLTYFQNEAQLEKSRLLSDRFSAERPKGSFSTLEIQRTEQGDSAMYLCASSQGQQTQYFGPGTRLTVL.

This clonotype was observed a few times. The J gene is TRBJ1-1, the V gene TRBV4-3; D might be TRBD1 (5 bases). Per germline, CDR1 LGHNA and CDR2 YSLEER. Trimming shortened V by 1 base and J by 0 bases, and 9 bases separated the two germline ends. The CDR3 is 15 residues long. CDR3 region: CASSQVDSMNTEAFF. CDR3 in DNA: TGCGCCAGCAGCCAAGTCGACAGCATGAACACTGAAGCTTTCTTT.

In its sample, this clonotype was seen a few times. The CDR3 DNA follows: TGCAGCGTTGGACAGGGAAGAAACATTCAGTACTTC. Translated, it gives CSVGQGRNIQYF. The rearrangement links TRBV29-1 to TRBJ2-4; 7 nucleotides agree with TRBD1. The CDR3 is made up of 12 amino acids. With 4 bases clipped from V and 6 bases from J, the junction kept 3 bases outside the gene matches. The V gene's germline CDR1 is SQVTM and CDR2 ANQGSEA.

The chain recombines TRBV6-1 with TRBJ2-5; D possibly corresponds to TRBD2 (6 bases). Trimming left V 5 bases short and J 4 bases short, with 23 bases between. The CDR3 has 17 amino acids. Germline CDR1 and CDR2: MNHNS and SASEGT. CDR3 residues: CASSPGTAGGGRETQYF. CDR3 nucleotide sequence: TGTGCCAGCAGTCCCGGGACGGCCGGGGGAGGTAGAGAGACCCAGTACTTC.